This T cell receptor (beta chain) derives from a study of T cell responses to AZD1222 COVID-19 vaccine. General study results and limits: Only a handful of AZD1222 recipients, more than 5 in all, had baseline seropositivity. Distributed over spike, vaccine-associated CD4 TCRs predominated at 160-218 and 743-854. White British people made up most donors, females outnumbered males, and clonal diversity was possibly underestimated.

Clones were sequenced by immunoSEQ multiplex PCR, and TCRdb holds only the in-frame ones, with some missing. The sample lists tens of thousands of clones, around nine tenths occurring once. On this clone: Its antigen is not identified.

The germline gives CDR1 SGHAT, CDR2 FQNNGV. This CDR3 is built from 13 residues. V dropped 2 bases and J dropped 5 bases, with 9 bases sitting between them. Sequencing used peripheral blood, obtained on day 0 of AZD1222 vaccination. This chain connects TRBV11-2 to TRBJ1-1; TRBD1 might be the D (5 bases). This clonotype was sampled from an adult in good health. The CDR3, as DNA: TGTGCCAGCAGCTTACCCGGGGGGACTGAAGCTTTCTTT. The encoded protein is CASSLPGGTEAFF. The full variable domain, in which reference TRBV11-2 and TRBJ1-1 provide the parts outside the CDR3, is EAGVAQSPRYKIIEKRQSVAFWCNPISGHATLYWYQQILGQGPKLLIQFQNNGVVDDSQLPKDRFSAERLKGVDSTLKIQPAKLEDSAVYLCASSLPGGTEAFFGQGTRLTVV.